This TCR beta chain was sequenced for a study of CD8+CD57+ T cells in acquired aplastic anemia. The germline CDR1 and CDR2 sequences are ENHRY and SYGVKD. The length of the CDR3 is 20 residues. The V segment lost 6 bases and the J segment 2 bases; nucleotides outside the gene matches: 17. TCR beta VDJ and CDR3 profiling used genomic DNA as template. TCRdb re-called the reads through MiXCR, storing one row per CDR3 protein. The top ten clones hold approximately 1% of a sample with about 160,000 distinct CDR3 sequences, approximately 40% of them seen once. This chain uses TRBV10-3 with TRBJ2-3, with 13 bases identical to TRBD2. This TCR was sampled from a human donor in good health. The sample taken for sequencing was sorted CD4+, CD8+, or CD8+CD57+ T cells (not recorded which) from PBMCs. CDR3 protein: CAISQKRTSGSRRFTDTQYF. The CDR3 DNA is TGTGCCATCAGCCAAAAACGGACTAGCGGGAGTCGTCGTTTCACAGATACGCAGTATTTT.